These 6 T cell receptor beta chains were all obtained from the same sample, sequenced in a study of chemoradiotherapy in HPV16-positive cancers. This table comes from immunoSEQ multiplex PCR, and its TCRdb copy is limited to in-frame clones, with some not included. The sample yields 25,000 to 35,000 clones, about 88% seen once. The source was blood, collected from a patient who underwent chemoradiotherapy. The source of these receptors is a human donor with HPV-associated anogenital cancer.

V gene TRBV5-6 combines with J gene TRBJ1-1; D remains ambiguous. The CDR3 is 16 residues long. Germline lookup yields CDR1 SGHDT and CDR2 YYEEEE. Trimming left V 3 bases short and J 0 bases short, with 15 bases between. In DNA form, the CDR3 reads TGTGCCAGCAGCTCACTCCTTGATTTCATGAACACTGAAGCTTTCTTT. Amino acids: CASSSLLDFMNTEAFF.

J is TRBJ1-5 and V is TRBV6-6; possible D gene TRBD1, 6 bases. Trimming took off 8 bases at V and 1 base at J, with 12 bases between the two ends. The CDR3 loop spans 14 amino acids. Per germline, CDR1 MNHNY and CDR2 SVGAGI (reference sequence). The CDR3 nucleotides read TGTGCCAGCGGCTGGACAGAGAGCAATCAGCCCCAGCATTTT. Amino acid sequence: CASGWTESNQPQHF.

The chain couples TRBV7-8 to TRBJ1-2; a weak D match, TRBD1 (5 bases). V shed 2 bases and J shed 4 bases, with 8 bases lying between them. CDR1 and CDR2 (germline): SGHVS, FQNEAQ. This CDR3 spans 13 amino acids. The CDR3 sequence is CASSLPGFYGYTF. As DNA, the CDR3 is TGTGCCAGCAGCTTACCAGGGTTCTATGGCTACACCTTC.

This chain uses TRBV7-8 with TRBJ2-7; D assignment may be TRBD1 or TRBD2 (5 bases each). There are 16 residues in the CDR3. Trimming left V 1 base short and J 2 bases short, with 15 bases between. Looked up from germline, CDR1 is SGHVS and CDR2 is FQNEAQ. The CDR3 reads CASSLVVGDGTYEQYF. In DNA form, the CDR3 reads TGTGCCAGCAGCTTAGTGGTCGGGGACGGCACCTACGAGCAGTACTTC. The full variable domain, with the rest looked up from reference TRBV7-8 and TRBJ2-7, is GAGVSQSPRYKVAKRGQDVALRCDPISGHVSLFWYQQALGQGPEFLTYFQNEAQLDKSGLPSDRFFAERPEGSVSTLKIQRTQQEDSAVYLCASSLVVGDGTYEQYFGPGTRLTVT.

The genes are TRBV6-4 and TRBJ2-6; no clear D gene. This CDR3 is 15 amino acids long. V dropped 2 bases and J dropped 2 bases, with 7 bases sitting between them. Germline CDR1 is MRHNA and CDR2 is SNTAGT. CDR3 sequence (DNA): TGTGCCAGCAGTGACCCTAGGACTGGGGCCAACGTCCTGACTTTC. Protein: CASSDPRTGANVLTF.

The chain couples TRBV4-1 to TRBJ2-7; no definite D call. The V gene's germline CDR1 is MGHRA and CDR2 YSYEKL. V was cut by 0 bases and J by 2 bases, with 14 bases left in between. The CDR3 is made up of 16 amino acids. CDR3 protein: CASSQDNRLYTYEQYF. CDR3 in DNA: TGCGCCAGCAGCCAAGATAACAGACTGTATACCTACGAGCAGTACTTC.